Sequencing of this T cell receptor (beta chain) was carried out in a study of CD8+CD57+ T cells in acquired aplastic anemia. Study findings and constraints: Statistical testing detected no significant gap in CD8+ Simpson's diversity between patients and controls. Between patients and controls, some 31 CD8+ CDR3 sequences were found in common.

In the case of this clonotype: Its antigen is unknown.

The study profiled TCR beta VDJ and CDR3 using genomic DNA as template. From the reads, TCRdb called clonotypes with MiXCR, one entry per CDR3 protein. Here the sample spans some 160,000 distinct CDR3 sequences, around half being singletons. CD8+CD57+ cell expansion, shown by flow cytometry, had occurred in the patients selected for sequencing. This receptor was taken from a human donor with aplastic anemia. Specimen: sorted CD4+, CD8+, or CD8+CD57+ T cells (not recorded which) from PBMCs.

CDR3 protein: CASTGMQGGGKNEQFF. The CDR3 nucleotides are TGTGCCAGCACCGGAATGCAGGGTGGGGGGAAGAATGAGCAGTTCTTC. The V and J genes are TRBV25-1 and TRBJ2-1, with D maybe TRBD2 (6 bases). Germline V CDR1 and CDR2: MGHDK, SYGVNS. The CDR3 is 16 residues long. Trimming took off 7 bases at V and 7 bases at J, with 23 bases between the two ends.